This T cell receptor beta chain was observed in a study of T cell repertoires in cytomegalovirus infection. Study-level background: It can be stated that public TCR beta signatures indicated CMV infection as well as a matching HLA type.

The junction had 5 bases not matched to a gene; V was cut back by 6 bases and J by 4 bases. The CDR3 length is 14 residues. The germline V gene has CDR1 MDHEN and CDR2 SYDVKM. TCRdb called the reads again in MiXCR, with one record for every CDR3 protein. The sample records 75,000 to 100,000 distinct CDR3 sequences, around 28% being singletons. This clonotype was seen only once. As yet, its antigen is unknown. The source of this sequence is a human donor in good health (CMV status not recorded). Some clones in this sample may be carry-over from other donors' samples. The chain has TRBV28 and TRBJ2-1, with 8 bases that match TRBD2. Source: CD8+ T cells from cultured PBMCs, taken from culture after CMV antigen stimulation. The CDR3 DNA reads TGTGCCAGCAGAACGGGGGGGCCTTACAATGAGCAGTTCTTC. The encoded protein is CASRTGGPYNEQFF.